A selection of T cell receptor beta chains follows, all from one sample in a study of monozygotic twins with inflammatory bowel disease. TCRdb reprocessed the 5' RACE reads; each CDR3 protein has one entry and no DNA is given. The listing records 200,000 to 250,000 distinct CDR3 sequences. The sequencing sample was made of blood. The origin of the receptors is a human donor with ulcerative colitis or Crohn's disease, or a healthy co-twin of an affected twin (not recorded which). The CDR3 runs from the conserved cysteine through the conserved F or W. The order of the fields is J gene, V gene, CDR3 protein.

j_call: TRBJ2-5
v_call: TRBV5-1
cdr3_aa: CASTITGTSGAGETQYF

j_call: TRBJ2-1
v_call: TRBV11-1
cdr3_aa: CASRTTGTGSSSPYNEQFF

j_call: TRBJ2-1
v_call: TRBV20-1
cdr3_aa: CSVRGGAGGSQFF

j_call: TRBJ2-3
v_call: TRBV12-3/TRBV12-4
cdr3_aa: CASSSLFGTQYF

j_call: TRBJ2-1
v_call: TRBV20-1
cdr3_aa: CSAGGENEQFF

j_call: TRBJ2-1
v_call: TRBV5-1
cdr3_aa: CASSLRDGDNEQFF

j_call: TRBJ2-1
v_call: TRBV4-2
cdr3_aa: CASSQGGNEQFF

j_call: TRBJ1-5
v_call: TRBV7-9
cdr3_aa: CASSDTVRNQPQHF

j_call: TRBJ1-3
v_call: TRBV7-9
cdr3_aa: CASSLEGLRDTIYF

j_call: TRBJ2-7
v_call: TRBV7-9
cdr3_aa: CASSPSRGKTYEQYF

j_call: TRBJ2-2
v_call: TRBV4-1
cdr3_aa: CASSQAAGTSGGFPGELFF

j_call: TRBJ1-1
v_call: TRBV7-7
cdr3_aa: CASSPDRYTVAFF

j_call: TRBJ2-3
v_call: TRBV12-3/TRBV12-4
cdr3_aa: CASSLGLEADTQYF

j_call: TRBJ1-1
v_call: TRBV25-1
cdr3_aa: CASSDTGEAFF

j_call: TRBJ1-2
v_call: TRBV3-1
cdr3_aa: CASSQAPWGRHYGYTF

j_call: TRBJ1-2
v_call: TRBV12-5
cdr3_aa: CASGLEPRVSYGYTF

j_call: TRBJ1-1
v_call: TRBV5-5
cdr3_aa: CASSLSQGNTEAFF

j_call: TRBJ2-1
v_call: TRBV18
cdr3_aa: CASSPPAGQHNEQFF

j_call: TRBJ2-1
v_call: TRBV19
cdr3_aa: CASSIVSGAGNEQFF

j_call: TRBJ1-1
v_call: TRBV10-3
cdr3_aa: CAISRDSRNTEAFF

j_call: TRBJ2-7
v_call: TRBV4-2
cdr3_aa: CASSQRTSGGARSYEQYF

j_call: TRBJ2-5
v_call: TRBV18
cdr3_aa: CASSPDQETQYF

j_call: TRBJ2-3
v_call: TRBV5-5
cdr3_aa: CASSNDGVTDTQYF

j_call: TRBJ1-1
v_call: TRBV5-1
cdr3_aa: CASSAMDTGGYASNTEAFF

j_call: TRBJ2-5
v_call: TRBV5-1
cdr3_aa: CASSPGGNQETQYF

j_call: TRBJ2-7
v_call: TRBV12-3/TRBV12-4
cdr3_aa: CASSALPAQSRQYEQYF

j_call: TRBJ1-1
v_call: TRBV3-1
cdr3_aa: CASSQSVLGQDMNTEAFF

j_call: TRBJ2-2
v_call: TRBV29-1
cdr3_aa: CSVEVVGQGAAGELFF

j_call: TRBJ1-1
v_call: TRBV29-1
cdr3_aa: CSVLRGGVNTEAFF

j_call: TRBJ2-3
v_call: TRBV7-9
cdr3_aa: CASTQAASGGTDTQYF

j_call: TRBJ2-7
v_call: TRBV7-8
cdr3_aa: CASSLRTGIYEQYF

j_call: TRBJ2-2
v_call: TRBV5-1
cdr3_aa: CASSRTVNTGELFF

j_call: TRBJ1-2
v_call: TRBV5-5
cdr3_aa: CASSLGPRVEGVGYTF

j_call: TRBJ1-2
v_call: TRBV20-1
cdr3_aa: CSVRGQNYGYTF

j_call: TRBJ2-1
v_call: TRBV7-3
cdr3_aa: CASNSGGFAGGPVGYNEQFF

j_call: TRBJ1-5
v_call: TRBV12-3/TRBV12-4
cdr3_aa: CASTQDIFEPQHF

j_call: TRBJ2-1
v_call: TRBV7-3
cdr3_aa: CASNPGRKNNEQFF

j_call: TRBJ1-4
v_call: TRBV4-1
cdr3_aa: CASSQSGTLNEKLFF

j_call: TRBJ2-5
v_call: TRBV5-1
cdr3_aa: CASARTSGGQETQYF

j_call: TRBJ2-1
v_call: TRBV7-2
cdr3_aa: CASSLSGWSSYNEQFF

j_call: TRBJ2-3
v_call: TRBV29-1
cdr3_aa: CSANHRSSTDTQYF

j_call: TRBJ1-4
v_call: TRBV7-2
cdr3_aa: CASSFQGSNEKLFF

j_call: TRBJ2-3
v_call: TRBV10-3
cdr3_aa: CATARTGASTDTQYF

j_call: TRBJ1-1
v_call: TRBV6-4
cdr3_aa: CASRTQAGANTEAFF

j_call: TRBJ1-4
v_call: TRBV11-2
cdr3_aa: CASSLSTVKNEKLFF

j_call: TRBJ2-1
v_call: TRBV12-3/TRBV12-4
cdr3_aa: CASSFLVRANEQFF

j_call: TRBJ1-5
v_call: TRBV2
cdr3_aa: CASSGGQAQNQPQHF

j_call: TRBJ1-6
v_call: TRBV5-1
cdr3_aa: CASSLEQAVGSPLHF

j_call: TRBJ2-3
v_call: TRBV7-2
cdr3_aa: CASRRQGGSSTDTQYF

j_call: TRBJ1-4
v_call: TRBV7-9
cdr3_aa: CASSLDRVGEKLFF

j_call: TRBJ1-1
v_call: TRBV6-2/TRBV6-3
cdr3_aa: CASSYLQGRATEAFF

j_call: TRBJ2-1
v_call: TRBV20-1
cdr3_aa: CSARTSGYNEQFF

j_call: TRBJ2-3
v_call: TRBV5-1
cdr3_aa: CASSLVPGARSQDTQYF

j_call: TRBJ2-7
v_call: TRBV20-1
cdr3_aa: CSAPTPGHSYEQYF

j_call: TRBJ1-2
v_call: TRBV29-1
cdr3_aa: CSVPDRPSYGYTF

j_call: TRBJ2-7
v_call: TRBV11-2
cdr3_aa: CASSPRRGTDPYEQYF

j_call: TRBJ1-4
v_call: TRBV12-3/TRBV12-4
cdr3_aa: CASTEDATNEKLFF

j_call: TRBJ1-6
v_call: TRBV4-1
cdr3_aa: CASSQEGQGAKNSPLHF

j_call: TRBJ2-5
v_call: TRBV5-1
cdr3_aa: CASSPDTETQYF